This TCR beta chain was profiled in a study of blood T cell repertoires in COVID-19. This CDR3 contains 16 residues. In germline, CDR1 is LGHDT, CDR2 YNNKEL (reference sequence). The J segment lost 2 bases and the V segment lost 3 bases, leaving 10 bases of the junction unmatched. Some clones are missing from TCRdb's copy, which holds only in-frame ones; the method was immunoSEQ multiplex PCR. This table holds roughly 180,000 clones, roughly 80% found once. This chain joins TRBV3-1 (or the pseudogene TRBV3-2) and TRBJ2-7; 7 positions match TRBD1. The TCR was taken from a man aged 40-49 years who had recovered from COVID-19. The sequenced sample was PBMCs or T cells enriched from blood (not recorded which). CDR3: CASSQMSGRGTYEQYF. The DNA for the CDR3 is TGTGCCAGCAGCCAGATGTCCGGCAGGGGGACCTACGAGCAGTACTTC.